This T cell receptor (beta chain) stems from a study of OX40 agonist ivuxolimab in advanced cancers. Study observations and caveats: At 0.1 to 3.0 mg/kg and by week 6, CD4+ and CD8+ T cells in the blood had expanded clonally.

V was cut by 6 bases and J by 3 bases, with 12 bases left in between. The CDR3 is 13 residues long. Looked up from germline, CDR1 is KGHSH and CDR2 is LQKENI. TCRdb's table, derived via immunoSEQ multiplex PCR, lists solely in-frame clones and lacks some. Of about 110,000 clones in the sample, more than 85% were seen once. For this clone: The target antigen is unknown.

The sequence derives from an adult with an advanced solid tumor such as melanoma, head and neck, liver or kidney cancer. Material: CD4+ or CD8+ T cells sorted from blood, obtained in a trial of the OX40 agonist ivuxolimab. V gene TRBV18 combines with J gene TRBJ2-7; D is tentatively TRBD1 or TRBD2 (5 bases each). The CDR3 coding sequence is TGTGCCAGCTCCACCAGGGACGTCTACGAGCAGTACTTC. This sequence encodes CASSTRDVYEQYF.